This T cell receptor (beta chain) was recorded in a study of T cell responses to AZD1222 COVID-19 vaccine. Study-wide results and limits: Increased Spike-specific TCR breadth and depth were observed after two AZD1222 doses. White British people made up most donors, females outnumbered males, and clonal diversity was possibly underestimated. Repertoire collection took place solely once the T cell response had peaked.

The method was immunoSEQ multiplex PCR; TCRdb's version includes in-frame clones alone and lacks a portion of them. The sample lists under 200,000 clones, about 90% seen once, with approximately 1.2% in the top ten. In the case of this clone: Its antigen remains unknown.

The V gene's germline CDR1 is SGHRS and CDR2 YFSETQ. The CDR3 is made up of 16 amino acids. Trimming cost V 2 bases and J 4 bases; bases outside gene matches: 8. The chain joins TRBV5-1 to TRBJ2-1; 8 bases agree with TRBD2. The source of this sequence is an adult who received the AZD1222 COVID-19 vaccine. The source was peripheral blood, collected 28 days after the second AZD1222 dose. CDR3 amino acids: CASSLWGGGTYNEQFF. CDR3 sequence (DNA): TGCGCCAGCAGCTTATGGGGCGGGGGGACGTACAATGAGCAGTTCTTC.